These T cell receptor beta chains were read from a single sample in a study of T-cell memory formation after mild COVID-19. TCRdb used MiXCR to reprocess the 5' RACE reads, holding one entry per CDR3 protein. This repertoire shows about 470,000 distinct CDR3 sequences, 20% to 25% found once; its top ten account for approximately 12%. The sequencing sample was made of PBMCs or a T cell subset sorted from them (not recorded which). These receptors were obtained from an adult woman who had mild COVID-19 (a few samples of this study predate the infection). Cell type and time point are not known. CDR3s include the opening cysteine and the closing phenylalanine or tryptophan.

J: TRBJ2-1; V: TRBV9; CDR3: CASSVVDFGDEQFF
J: TRBJ1-1; V: TRBV12-3/TRBV12-4; CDR3: CASSLGPEWNTEAFF
J: TRBJ2-7; V: TRBV20-1; CDR3: CSARRAGSSYEQYF
J: TRBJ2-1; V: TRBV29-1; CDR3: CSVSRGFDEQFF
J: TRBJ2-1; V: TRBV29-1; CDR3: CSVERPSYNEQFF
J: TRBJ2-5; V: TRBV29-1; CDR3: CSVGLAGTPPETQYF
J: TRBJ2-5; V: TRBV5-1; CDR3: CASSPRDLETQYF
J: TRBJ2-2; V: TRBV5-1; CDR3: CASSLIVRENTGELFF
J: TRBJ2-2; V: TRBV29-1; CDR3: CSALSTNTGELFF
J: TRBJ2-1; V: TRBV20-1; CDR3: CSARWGRGTPYNEQFF
J: TRBJ2-3; V: TRBV6-2/TRBV6-3; CDR3: CASSYNGISTDTQYF
J: TRBJ2-5; V: TRBV4-1; CDR3: CASSQGGTLFQETQYF
J: TRBJ2-7; V: TRBV10-3; CDR3: CAIRGFGGDSYEQYF
J: TRBJ2-3; V: TRBV12-3/TRBV12-4; CDR3: CASSYGFDTQYF
J: TRBJ2-7; V: TRBV4-2; CDR3: CASSPGLAVNYEQYF
J: TRBJ2-3; V: TRBV7-9; CDR3: CASSPGGGSWTDTQYF
J: TRBJ2-7; V: TRBV5-6; CDR3: CASSLIFDPAGHEQYF
J: TRBJ2-7; V: TRBV7-9; CDR3: CASSILRDSSYEQYF
J: TRBJ2-7; V: TRBV6-1; CDR3: CASSDRTGRREQYF
J: TRBJ2-1; V: TRBV7-3; CDR3: CASSLAGGLDEQFF
J: TRBJ2-3; V: TRBV5-6; CDR3: CASSSPGRSTDTQYF
J: TRBJ1-1; V: TRBV15; CDR3: CATSRGQVVGTEAFF
J: TRBJ2-3; V: TRBV7-2; CDR3: CASSHRALPPDTQYF
J: TRBJ1-2; V: TRBV24-1; CDR3: CATSEPDRGYGYTF
J: TRBJ2-5; V: TRBV6-6; CDR3: CASSYRLGRSGGKQETQYF
J: TRBJ2-1; V: TRBV7-6; CDR3: CASSLAPRLAGGGGDEQFF
J: TRBJ2-5; V: TRBV30; CDR3: CAWSIGGAGYQETQYF
J: TRBJ2-5; V: TRBV7-2; CDR3: CASSRWERETQYF
J: TRBJ2-1; V: TRBV5-1; CDR3: CASSLGSRVPYNEQFF
J: TRBJ2-7; V: TRBV18; CDR3: CASSPGPLPLPEQYF
J: TRBJ2-2; V: TRBV28; CDR3: CASTRNTGELFF
J: TRBJ2-5; V: TRBV2; CDR3: CASISDGGTQYF
J: TRBJ2-7; V: TRBV27; CDR3: CASSFTGVHEQYF
J: TRBJ2-7; V: TRBV12-3/TRBV12-4; CDR3: CASTHTAYEQYF
J: TRBJ2-1; V: TRBV12-3/TRBV12-4; CDR3: CASSSTAYNEQFF
J: TRBJ1-1; V: TRBV4-1; CDR3: CASSHPVKGAGAFF
J: TRBJ2-3; V: TRBV7-9; CDR3: CASSLGVAGATDTQYF
J: TRBJ2-3; V: TRBV5-1; CDR3: CASSPGLAGAKDTQYF
J: TRBJ1-5; V: TRBV19; CDR3: CASSEWATGNQPQHF
J: TRBJ1-3; V: TRBV3-1; CDR3: CASSQVGGSSGNTIYF
J: TRBJ1-4; V: TRBV2; CDR3: CASSARPWGDEKLFF
J: TRBJ1-2; V: TRBV3-1; CDR3: CASSPGQGTGYTF
J: TRBJ2-5; V: TRBV5-4; CDR3: CASSSIAEETQYF
J: TRBJ2-7; V: TRBV5-1; CDR3: CASRSADAQYF
J: TRBJ2-1; V: TRBV12-3/TRBV12-4; CDR3: CASSLGSGRANEQFF
J: TRBJ2-5; V: TRBV14; CDR3: CASSQLLAGQETQYF
J: TRBJ2-3; V: TRBV24-1; CDR3: CATSDPGQGPDTQYF
J: TRBJ1-1; V: TRBV29-1; CDR3: CSVLYFRENTEAFF
J: TRBJ1-5; V: TRBV13; CDR3: CASSLARDRVVQPQHF
J: TRBJ2-1; V: TRBV9; CDR3: CASSVGPSGGLSFNEQFF